This T cell receptor beta chain derives from a study of OX40 agonist ivuxolimab in advanced cancers. This table comes from immunoSEQ multiplex PCR, and its TCRdb copy is limited to in-frame clones, with some not included. The sample shows 50,000 to 65,000 clones, around 90% of them seen only once. The germline gives CDR1 GTSNPN, CDR2 SVGIG (reference sequence). Trimming cost V 3 bases and J 6 bases, with 8 bases left between them. The CDR3 runs to 12 residues. The rearrangement uses TRBV30 and TRBJ2-2, with a tentative D call TRBD1 (6 bases). Material: CD4+ or CD8+ T cells sorted from blood, obtained in a trial of the OX40 agonist ivuxolimab. This sequence originates from an adult with an advanced solid tumor such as melanoma, head and neck, liver or kidney cancer. The chain's CDR3 is CAWREGAGELFF. The CDR3 region has the DNA TGTGCCTGGAGAGAGGGGGCCGGGGAGCTGTTTTTT.